The 6 T cell receptor beta chains below were found in one sample sequenced in a study of T cells after yellow fever vaccination. One entry per CDR3 protein, called by TCRdb with MiXCR from the 5' RACE reads. Of hundreds of thousands of distinct CDR3 sequences listed, roughly 14% are singletons. This material consisted of PBMCs, taken on the day of the yellow fever booster vaccination. The receptors here all came from a man aged 30 to 39 who received the YFV17D yellow fever vaccine.

This chain joins TRBV4-3 and TRBJ1-6; no clear D. This CDR3 is built from 15 residues. In germline, CDR1 is LGHNA, CDR2 YSLEER. V dropped 1 base and J dropped 7 bases, with 11 bases sitting between them. The DNA for the CDR3 is TGCGCCAGCAGCCAAGTCCCCTTCCGAAATTCACCCCTCCACTTT. This encodes CASSQVPFRNSPLHF.

The rearrangement joins TRBV4-3 to TRBJ1-4; D is unclear. In germline, CDR1 is LGHNA, CDR2 YSLEER. This CDR3 spans 15 amino acids. Trimming shortened V by 6 bases and J by 0 bases, and 11 bases separated the two germline ends. CDR3 sequence reads: CASRLFQATNEKLFF. DNA of the CDR3: TGCGCCAGCAGACTATTCCAAGCAACTAATGAAAAACTGTTTTTT.

This clonotype occurred a few times. This sequence joins TRBV7-8 and TRBJ2-5; D is possibly TRBD2 (6 bases). V was pared by 5 bases and J by 3 bases, with 16 bases between. Germline V gene sequence: CDR1 SGHVS, CDR2 FQNEAQ. CDR3 length: 15 amino acids. The CDR3 spells CASSRAGSPEETQYF. CDR3 in DNA: TGTGCCAGCAGCCGGGCGGGGTCCCCAGAAGAGACCCAGTACTTC. The complete variable domain, with remaining parts taken from reference TRBV7-8 and TRBJ2-5, reads GAGVSQSPRYKVAKRGQDVALRCDPISGHVSLFWYQQALGQGPEFLTYFQNEAQLDKSGLPSDRFFAERPEGSVSTLKIQRTQQEDSAVYLCASSRAGSPEETQYFGPGTRLLVL.

The chain is built from TRBV20-1 and TRBJ2-1; tentatively, D is TRBD1 (5 bases). Looked up from germline, CDR1 is DFQATT and CDR2 is SNEGSKA (reference sequence). Trimming pared 2 bases from V and 9 bases from J, leaving 8 bases between. The CDR3 totals 11 residues. The CDR3 nucleotides read TGCAGTGCTAGATTTAGGGGTGAGCAGTTCTTC. It is translated as CSARFRGEQFF.

This clonotype has only a few counts. The chain carries TRBV20-1 and TRBJ2-1; perhaps TRBD1 as D (6 bases). V was pared by 6 bases and J by 6 bases, with 9 bases between. Germline V gene data show CDR1 as DFQATT and CDR2 as SNEGSKA (reference sequence). The CDR3 is 11 amino acids. The chain's CDR3 is CSAQGRNEQFF. The CDR3 region has the DNA TGCAGTGCACAGGGCCGCAATGAGCAGTTCTTC.

This clonotype has a handful of counts. The chain is built from TRBV12-3 or TRBV12-4 and TRBJ1-5; TRBD1 matches at 9 bases. This CDR3 region has 14 residues. With V trimmed by 7 bases and J by 5 bases, 6 bases remained unmatched. The CDR3 protein is CASTKGQGDQPQHF. CDR3 sequence (DNA): TGTGCCAGCACCAAGGGACAGGGAGATCAGCCCCAGCATTTT.